Shown below are 16 T cell receptor beta chains from a single sample sequenced in a study of blood T cell repertoires in COVID-19. Assay: immunoSEQ multiplex PCR; the TCRdb copy retains only in-frame clones and omits some. The sample gives under 300,000 clones, around 90% of which show up once; about 2% is in the top ten. Sequenced: PBMCs or T cells enriched from blood (not recorded which). The source is a woman aged 40 to 55 with acute COVID-19.

The V and J genes are TRBV19 and TRBJ1-1; 10 bases align to TRBD1. This CDR3 is 15 amino acids long. The V segment lost 5 bases and the J segment 5 bases; nucleotides outside the gene matches: 8. Germline assignment: CDR1 LNHDA and CDR2 SQIVND (reference sequence). The CDR3 sequence is CASSPGTGVLTEAFF. For the CDR3, the DNA is TGTGCCAGTAGTCCCGGGACAGGGGTTTTGACTGAAGCTTTCTTT.

This sequence joins TRBV19 and TRBJ2-7; 9 bases are shared with TRBD2. The J segment lost 6 bases and the V segment lost 3 bases, leaving 9 bases of the junction unmatched. This CDR3 is 15 amino acids long. Germline values: CDR1 LNHDA, CDR2 SQIVND (reference sequence). The CDR3, as DNA: TGTGCCAGTAGTATCGGTCGCGGGAGGGCCCGCGAGCAGTACTTC. Translated: CASSIGRGRAREQYF.

The chain uses TRBV24-1 and TRBJ2-1; 8 positions agree with TRBD2. The junction had 3 bases not matched to a gene; V was cut back by 6 bases and J by 0 bases. Germline CDR1 is KGHDR and CDR2 is SFDVKD. The CDR3 spans 15 residues. The CDR3 nucleotides read TGTGCCACCAGTAGCGGGAGTTTCTCCTACAATGAGCAGTTCTTC. This gives the protein CATSSGSFSYNEQFF.

This clone was seen once. This chain connects TRBV11-2 to TRBJ1-1, with TRBD1 identical over 10 bases. This CDR3 has 17 amino acids. Germline values: CDR1 SGHAT, CDR2 FQNNGV. V gave up 2 bases and J gave up 4 bases; unmatched junction bases: 10. The chain's CDR3 is CASSLRGQGIGSTEAFF. Here the CDR3 DNA reads TGTGCCAGCAGCTTACGGGGACAGGGGATCGGGAGCACTGAAGCTTTCTTT.

V usage is TRBV28 and J usage is TRBJ1-2; 7 bases map to TRBD1. Germline CDR1 reads MDHEN; CDR2 reads SYDVKM. CDR3 length: 12 amino acids. Trimming cost V 8 bases and J 1 base; bases outside gene matches: 1. CDR3 coding DNA: TGTGCCAGCGCAGGGGGTAACTATGGCTACACCTTC. Translated, it gives CASAGGNYGYTF.

This clone was seen just once. The chain carries TRBV3-1 (or the pseudogene TRBV3-2) and TRBJ2-7, with TRBD2 matching over 9 bases. Germline CDR1 reads LGHDT; CDR2 reads YNNKEL (reference sequence). The CDR3 length is 17 residues. The J segment lost 2 bases and the V segment lost 1 base, leaving 9 bases of the junction unmatched. This CDR3 is CASSQGVQRGVAYEQYF. The DNA of the CDR3 is TGTGCCAGCAGCCAAGGAGTCCAGCGGGGGGTCGCCTACGAGCAGTACTTC.

The chain uses TRBV27 and TRBJ1-1; TRBD1 might be the D (5 bases). This CDR3 has 14 amino acids. Trimming pared 2 bases from V and 6 bases from J, leaving 13 bases between. CDR1 MNHEY and CDR2 SMNVEV come from the germline V gene (reference sequence). CDR3 residues: CASSLREGKAEAFF. CDR3 DNA sequence: TGTGCCAGCAGTTTAAGGGAGGGGAAGGCTGAAGCTTTCTTT.

V and J are TRBV7-2 and TRBJ2-5, with 10 nucleotides matching TRBD2. The V gene end was trimmed by 2 bases and the J gene end by 1 base; junction bases not matched to a gene: 7. The CDR3 loop spans 17 amino acids. CDR1 and CDR2 (germline): SGHTA, FQGNSA. The CDR3 here is CASSLNPSGGAQETQYF. The CDR3 region has the DNA TGTGCCAGCAGCTTAAATCCCAGCGGGGGGGCCCAAGAGACCCAGTACTTC.

CDR3: CASSLDRATYEQYF. The DNA of the CDR3 is TGTGCCAGCAGCTTAGACAGGGCAACCTACGAGCAGTACTTC. The chain joins TRBV11-2 to TRBJ2-7; a weak D match, TRBD1 (5 bases). The CDR3 totals 14 residues. Per the germline V gene, CDR1 is SGHAT and CDR2 is FQNNGV. V shed 0 bases and J shed 2 bases, with 8 bases lying between them.

This chain joins TRBV7-2 and TRBJ2-5, with unresolved D. The V end was cut by 0 bases, the J end by 5 bases, with 7 bases between. The V gene's germline CDR1 is SGHTA and CDR2 FQGNSA. CDR3 length: 13 amino acids. The CDR3 DNA follows: TGTGCCAGCAGCTTAGCGAAGGAGGAGACCCAGTACTTC. Its translation is CASSLAKEETQYF.

V usage is TRBV6-5 and J usage is TRBJ2-5, with 9 nucleotides matching TRBD1. The CDR3 totals 13 residues. The V and J ends lost 5 bases and 6 bases, in that order; junction bases with no gene match: 4. Germline V gene lookup returns CDR1 MNHEY and CDR2 SVGAGI. CDR3 amino acids: CASSLGQGKTQYF. CDR3 nucleotides: TGTGCCAGCAGTCTTGGACAGGGGAAGACCCAGTACTTC.

The chain joins TRBV7-3 to TRBJ2-5, with D tentatively TRBD1 (6 bases). The CDR3 runs to 15 residues. From germline, CDR1 is SGHTA and CDR2 FQGTGA. V lost 1 base, J lost 0 bases, and 9 bases lay in between. CDR3: CASSLRGRYQETQYF. In DNA form, the CDR3 reads TGTGCCAGCAGCTTAAGGGGGCGCTACCAAGAGACCCAGTACTTC.

V is TRBV9 and J is TRBJ1-1, with 9 bases fitting TRBD1. Germline V gives CDR1 SGDLS, CDR2 YYNGEE. Trimming took 4 bases from V and 3 from J; bases not matched to a gene: 4. The CDR3 totals 14 residues. The CDR3 loop is CASSPRDRDTEAFF. The CDR3, as DNA: TGTGCCAGCAGCCCCCGGGACAGGGACACTGAAGCTTTCTTT.

The gene calls are TRBV2 and TRBJ2-5, with a tentative D call TRBD2 (7 bases). The CDR3 sequence is 16 residues long. CDR1 is SNHLY, CDR2 FYNNEI, per germline. Trimming stripped 1 base from V and 4 bases from J, with 16 bases between. The CDR3 sequence: CASSEGGREKLETQYF. CDR3 bases: TGTGCCAGCAGTGAAGGGGGGCGGGAGAAGTTAGAGACCCAGTACTTC.

The chain joins TRBV5-6 to TRBJ2-5, with D perhaps matching TRBD1 (5 bases). With 6 bases removed from V and 1 base from J, the gap between germline ends came to 16 bases. The germline V gene encodes CDR1 SGHDT and CDR2 YYEEEE. The CDR3 is 15 residues long. CDR3 bases: TGTGCCAGCACCTTCCTCCAGGGCTTCCAAGAGACCCAGTACTTC. Translated: CASTFLQGFQETQYF.

The chain recombines TRBV5-8 with TRBJ1-1, with D perhaps TRBD1 (6 bases). Germline V gene sequence: CDR1 SGHTS, CDR2 YDEGEE. V dropped 0 bases and J dropped 4 bases, with 10 bases sitting between them. The CDR3 consists of 14 residues. The CDR3 coding sequence is TGTGCCAGCAGCTTGGGGACAGTCGTCACTGAAGCTTTCTTT. Translating it yields CASSLGTVVTEAFF.